What follows describes a single T cell receptor (beta chain). Its antigen is unidentified. The data were taken from a study of T cells in tuberculosis. The study's findings and limits: Smaller distances to GMM-specific TCRs suggested their expansion in active tuberculosis.

Germline CDR1 is KGHSH and CDR2 is LQKENI. The ends were cut back, 1 base at V and 0 bases at J, with 12 bases in the middle. This CDR3 is 16 amino acids long. Clones were sequenced by immunoSEQ multiplex PCR, and TCRdb holds only the in-frame ones, with some missing. The data show 45,000 or so clones, with about 95% seen just once and less than 9.5% held by the top ten. The specimen sequenced was PBMCs. This receptor was identified in a donor aged 10 to 29 with latent tuberculosis or without tuberculosis infection. V gene TRBV18 combines with J gene TRBJ1-2; D remains ambiguous. The CDR3 loop is CASSPLPAGSNYGYTF. DNA for the CDR3: TGTGCCAGCTCACCACTTCCTGCAGGCTCTAACTATGGCTACACCTTC.